The T cell receptor (beta chain) under discussion was sequenced for a study of PD-1 blockade in classical Hodgkin lymphoma. Regarding the study as a whole: In newly diagnosed patients, baseline TCR diversity was reportedly below that of healthy donors.

Method: immunoSEQ multiplex PCR; TCRdb's copy keeps in-frame clones and lacks some. The top ten clones hold less than 20% of a sample with approximately 99,000 clones, roughly 87% of them seen once. Every patient experienced relapse after autologous stem cell transplantation, and brentuximab vedotin exposure varied. To note about this clone: Its antigen is undetermined.

The source material was peripheral blood mononuclear cells (PBMCs), sampled before the second cycle of nivolumab. This receptor was obtained from a human donor with classical Hodgkin lymphoma.

CDR3 nucleotide sequence: TGTGCCAGCAAGGCATGGGGAACTGAAGCTTTCTTT. It yields the protein CASKAWGTEAFF. The chain carries TRBV6-5 and TRBJ1-1, with no clear D. Trimming took 7 bases from V and 5 from J, leaving 11 bases between them. Germline V gene lookup returns CDR1 MNHEY and CDR2 SVGAGI. This CDR3 contains 12 residues.